Described below is a single TCR beta chain sequence and its context. These data belong to a study of blood T cell repertoires in COVID-19. Study-level information: Samples representing acute and convalescent COVID-19 were sourced from the United States, Italy and Spain. The cDNA or gDNA used as material had been derived from T cells, B-cell-depleted T cells, or PBMCs.

Some clones are missing from TCRdb's copy, which holds only in-frame ones; the method was immunoSEQ multiplex PCR. The table lists hundreds of thousands of clones, more than 80% of them singletons. The V gene end was trimmed by 3 bases and the J gene end by 10 bases; junction bases not matched to a gene: 16. The CDR3 has 16 amino acids. Germline assignment: CDR1 DFQATT and CDR2 SNEGSKA (reference sequence). The material sequenced was peripheral blood. V is TRBV20-1 and J is TRBJ1-1, with TRBD1 matching over 11 bases. The receptor's source is a woman aged 18-29 years with acute or convalescent COVID-19. DNA for the CDR3: TGCAGTGCTAGTGCCCCCGGGACAGGGGGGTCGAATGGAGCTTTCTTT. This gives the protein CSASAPGTGGSNGAFF.